This passage covers 5 T cell receptor beta chains from one sample sequenced in a study of prognosis after radiotherapy for stage I lung cancer. Genomic DNA was the source, and TCR beta CDR3 was amplified from it by two-round multiplex PCR. The first PCR round targeted every TRBV and TRBJ gene with specific primers. TCRdb ran MiXCR on the multiplex PCR reads and lists one entry per CDR3 protein. Here the sample spans 13,000 or so distinct CDR3 sequences, 50% to 65% being singletons. This specimen was PBMCs, taken before or after stereotactic body radiation therapy (not recorded which). These receptors all stem from a donor aged 50 or older with non-small cell lung cancer.

By sample share, this clonotype is medium-sized. The chain carries TRBV7-9 and TRBJ2-7; D possibly corresponds to TRBD2 (6 bases). The CDR3 runs to 15 residues. V lost 1 base and J lost 7, with 17 bases in between. The germline gives CDR1 SEHNR, CDR2 FQNEAQ (reference sequence). The CDR3 loop is CASSLGGDGMREQYF. The DNA of the CDR3 is TGTGCCAGCAGCTTAGGGGGGGATGGGATGCGAGAGCAGTACTTC. The full variable domain, with the rest looked up from reference TRBV7-9 and TRBJ2-7, is DTGVSQNPRHKITKRGQNVTFRCDPISEHNRLYWYRQTLGQGPEFLTYFQNEAQLEKSRLLSDRFSAERPKGSFSTLEIQRTEQGDSAMYLCASSLGGDGMREQYFGPGTRLTVT.

In its sample, this clonotype is medium-sized. The rearrangement uses TRBV6-1 and TRBJ2-7, with 7 bases that match TRBD1. CDR3 length equals 15 residues. Germline CDR1 MNHNS, CDR2 SASEGT. V was pared by 7 bases and J by 2 bases, with 11 bases of the junction left unmatched. CDR3 sequence (DNA): TGTGCCAGCAAAAATTCCGGACAGGTAACCTACGAGCAGTACTTC. As protein: CASKNSGQVTYEQYF.

Within the sample, this clonotype is medium-sized. The V gene is TRBV19, the J gene TRBJ1-5; D may be TRBD1 (6 bases). V was shortened by 2 bases and J by 0 bases, with 14 bases between the two germline ends. The germline V gene has CDR1 LNHDA and CDR2 SQIVND (reference sequence). The CDR3 contains 17 residues. The CDR3 DNA follows: TGTGCCAGTAGTATACGTGGGCAGGGGATTAGCAATCAGCCCCAGCATTTT. Protein: CASSIRGQGISNQPQHF.

This clonotype ranks as medium-sized (0.01 to 0.1%). This chain links TRBV7-2 with TRBJ1-6; no firm D call. In germline, CDR1 is SGHTA, CDR2 FQGNSA. The ends were cut back, 0 bases at V and 7 bases at J, with 10 bases in the middle. The CDR3 contains 15 residues. This CDR3 is CASSLAQSKNSPLHF. In DNA form, the CDR3 reads TGTGCCAGCAGCTTAGCACAGTCTAAGAATTCACCCCTCCACTTT.

Concerning this clonotype: This could be a read error, since a much larger clone is one nucleotide away. The chain joins TRBV6-1 to TRBJ2-1; 7 nucleotides agree with TRBD2. The germline gives CDR1 MNHNS, CDR2 SASEGT. V lost 6 bases, J lost 4 bases, and 9 bases stayed unmatched. This CDR3 comprises 15 residues. The CDR3 loop is CASRAVLATYNEQFF. CDR3 nucleotides: TGTGCCAGCAGGGCGGTACTAGCGACTTACAATGAGCAGTTCTTC.